This TCR beta chain was obtained from a study of beta chain features in type 1 diabetes (dated by TCRdb to 2016 to 2018). With respect to the entire study: Mean age, gender distribution, total cell number and subset yield did not differ between patients and healthy donors. A total of approximately 110,000,000 sorted cells were examined across all samples, and a strong correlation was observed between cell number per subset and RNA yield. In the study, TCRB repertoires of sorted circulating CD4+ T cell subsets from recently diagnosed type 1 diabetes patients were compared with those of matched healthy donors. Whereas all 30 or so donors provided naive and central memory subsets, regulatory and stem cell-like memory subsets were isolated from just 8 patients and about 8 healthy donors. The investigation overall reported the following: Shorter templates might be favored by PCR, yet because patient and control samples were amplified and corrected together, any such skew would affect both groups equally. Fewer insertions and more nucleotide deletions at VDJ recombination sites were observed in patients with type 1 diabetes, implying thymic rearrangement abnormalities. Because cDNA was sequenced instead of genomic DNA, highly expressing activated cells could be over-represented, though the groups showed no difference in activation or CD3 levels. Type 1 diabetes patients showed a moderate but significant shortening of TCRB CDR3 length in all four CD4+ subsets. Naive, central memory and regulatory TCRB repertoires appeared more similar among patients than among healthy donors. Because the HLA sub-analyses included only small numbers of individuals, any influence of HLA type on TCRB rearrangement was left unresolved.

The entire isolated RNA was reverse transcribed using the High Capacity cDNA Reverse Transcription Kit, and thus expressed TCRB transcripts were sequenced. Deep immunoSEQ sequencing was applied to naive, central memory and regulatory T cell samples, giving an average of roughly 3.5 million total reads per sample. Sorted cells were lysed in RLT buffer, and RNA was extracted using DNase-treated RNeasy Micro or Mini kits according to cell number. Each cell subset was processed on its own to prevent cross-contamination, while patient and healthy donor samples were processed together. TCRB sequences were amplified from cDNA with the immunoSEQ multiplex PCR, producing 87-bp fragments spanning the CDR3 region. Amplicons were sequenced on the Illumina HiSeq platform. The study's processing was this. PCR bias was corrected computationally using synthetic template baselines, and reads within Hamming distance 2 were collapsed, with unmergeable singletons discarded. Reads were aligned to IMGT to assign V, D and J genes, CDR3 length, and insertions or deletions at six rearrangement sites. Clonotype counts were normalized to sorted cell number within each subset before computing true diversity and Gini coefficients with the tcR R package. The overlap coefficient, calculated on TCRB nucleotide sequences, was used to quantify repertoire sharing. Drawn from immuneACCESS, this table holds only the in-frame rearrangements with V and J called that TCRdb kept. Clones are partly lost; checked studies trace under half to an unresolved V gene and leave the rest unexplained. V, J and clone size are taken as reported in that table, and D and trimming were inferred from the DNA itself. Present in this sample are roughly 51,000 clones, about 47% of which were seen just once. The top ten constitute around 2.5% of the sample.

From each donor, a single peripheral blood sample of 100 to 150 mL on average was drawn into heparinised tubes. A BD FACSAria II and a panel including CD45RO, CCR7, CD25, CD127, CD95 and CD27 were used to sort naive, central memory, regulatory and stem cell-like memory CD4+ T cells. All sorted populations exceeded 95% purity. PBMCs were isolated right away by Lymphoprep density gradient centrifugation and were stained directly, without culture. So that batch effects would be minimized, each experiment stained and sorted samples in pairs, pairing one healthy donor with one patient. There are 15 amino acids in the CDR3, from cysteine to phenylalanine inclusive. Only the CDR3 region is kept as DNA, spanning 45 bases read in frame from base 1. The CDR1 and CDR2 encoded by the germline V gene are MDHEN and SYDVKM. Trimming accounts for 7 bases at V and 8 bases at J, while the number of junction bases matched to no gene is 9.

This clone showed up just a few times. This clone's antigen is unknown. It has no much larger one-base neighbor in the sample; base qualities were not kept. This chain is built from TRBV28 and TRBJ2-1, with 12 bases matching TRBD2. The source material was Tregs from blood. The intended sense of this specimen's cell subset or site label: regulatory CD4+ T cells. The origin of this receptor is a woman in her thirties or forties with type 1 diabetes. The CDR3 has the sequence CASTRTSGITDEQFF. The nucleotides read TGTGCCAGCACCAGGACTAGCGGGATAACGGATGAGCAGTTCTTC.